One sample yielded the 12 T cell receptor beta chains listed below, sequenced in a study of T cell responses to AZD1222 COVID-19 vaccine (TCRdb year 2021). The label giving this sample's time point can be read as: baseline before first vaccination. Read against the paper, the sample's treatment or condition label means: meningococcal conjugate vaccine given as trial control. The method was the immunoSEQ multiplex PCR assay. The clones in this table, taken by TCRdb from immuneACCESS, are in-frame only. Not every clone is retained; where verified, under half of the shortfall comes from an unresolved V gene, and the cause of the rest is unknown. The sample has around 120,000 clones on record, more than 85% of them singletons. Of the sample, more than 9.5% is held by the ten largest clones. The sequencing here drew on peripheral blood, taken on day 0 of MenACWY control vaccination. The receptor set was obtained from an adult in good health.

This clone was detected only once. This sequence joins TRBV3-1 (or the pseudogene TRBV3-2) and TRBJ2-5; 10 bases agree with TRBD2. CDR1 LGHDT and CDR2 YNNKEL come from the germline V gene (reference sequence). CDR3 length equals 16 residues. The junction had 10 bases not matched to a gene; V was cut back by 5 bases and J by 4 bases. The chain's CDR3 is CASSEIPSGSIETQYF. As DNA, the CDR3 is TGTGCCAGCAGCGAAATCCCTAGCGGGAGTATAGAGACCCAGTACTTC.

The chain has TRBV5-4 and TRBJ2-7, with 12 bases fitting TRBD2. The length of the CDR3 is 16 residues. Germline lookup yields CDR1 SGHNT and CDR2 YYREEE (reference sequence). After removal of 4 bases from V and 7 bases from J, the junction contained 12 bases not matched to a gene. The CDR3 sequence: CASSRARASGRDEQYF. The CDR3 DNA follows: TGTGCCAGCAGCCGGGCGAGGGCTAGCGGGAGGGATGAGCAGTACTTC.

The rearrangement links TRBV4-1 to TRBJ2-2, with D unresolved. Trimming cost V 0 bases and J 7 bases, with 9 bases left between them. Germline loops: CDR1 MGHRA, CDR2 YSYEKL. The CDR3 is 14 residues long. CDR3: CASSQDRRDGELFF. CDR3 sequence (DNA): TGCGCCAGCAGCCAAGATAGAAGGGACGGGGAGCTGTTTTTT.

V usage is TRBV28 and J usage is TRBJ1-1; TRBD1 is a possible D gene (5 bases). CDR3 length equals 13 residues. Trimming left V 2 bases short and J 11 bases short, with 15 bases between. CDR1 is MDHEN, CDR2 SYDVKM, per germline. This CDR3 reads CASSLGTGRDAFF. Written as DNA, the CDR3 is TGTGCCAGCAGTTTAGGGACGGGCCGGGATGCTTTCTTT.

This sequence joins TRBV4-3 and TRBJ2-7; D is tentatively TRBD1 or TRBD2 (6 bases each). From germline, CDR1 is LGHNA and CDR2 YSLEER. The V end was cut by 1 base, the J end by 0 bases, with 16 bases between. The CDR3 has 17 amino acids. The CDR3 here is CASSQAFGGDSSYEQYF. The CDR3 DNA sequence: TGCGCCAGCAGCCAAGCCTTCGGGGGCGATTCCTCCTACGAGCAGTACTTC.

The chain carries TRBV5-5 and TRBJ2-1; 10 bases line up with TRBD2. V gave up 4 bases and J gave up 7 bases; unmatched junction bases: 5. CDR1 is SGHKS, CDR2 YYEKEE, per germline (reference sequence). This CDR3 contains 14 residues. The CDR3 spells CASSPQLAGNEQFF. CDR3 in DNA: TGTGCCAGCAGCCCCCAACTAGCGGGGAATGAGCAGTTCTTC.

This chain links TRBV5-1 with TRBJ2-2, with D possibly matching TRBD1 (6 bases). This CDR3 has 15 amino acids. Germline CDR1 reads SGHRS; CDR2 reads YFSETQ. V lost 1 base and J lost 1, with 8 bases in between. CDR3 bases: TGCGCCAGCAGCTTGAGGACAGAGAACACCGGGGAGCTGTTTTTT. Translation gives CASSLRTENTGELFF.

The rearrangement joins TRBV6-5 to TRBJ1-1; D is ambiguous. Per germline, CDR1 MNHEY and CDR2 SVGAGI. V was clipped by 6 bases and J by 5 bases, with 13 bases between them. The CDR3 is 13 amino acids. CDR3 in DNA: TGTGCCAGCAGAGGATTAGCCGGGACTGAAGCTTTCTTT. As protein: CASRGLAGTEAFF.

The table lists this clone with a few counts. V and J are TRBV6-5 and TRBJ1-1; no clear D. Trimming pared 0 bases from V and 4 bases from J, leaving 6 bases between. The length of the CDR3 is 13 residues. Germline CDR1 and CDR2: MNHEY and SVGAGI. CDR3 sequence (DNA): TGTGCCAGCAGTTACTCGGAGAGCACTGAAGCTTTCTTT. Translating it yields CASSYSESTEAFF.

The genes are TRBV7-9 and TRBJ2-2, with 11 bases that match TRBD1. This CDR3 has 16 residues. From germline, CDR1 is SEHNR and CDR2 FQNEAQ (reference sequence). V trimming: 5 bases; J trimming: 4 bases; junction bases outside the gene matches: 6. DNA for the CDR3: TGTGCCAGCAGCCCCCGGGGGACAGGGGGCACCGGGGAGCTGTTTTTT. Its protein product is CASSPRGTGGTGELFF. Complete variable domain (other parts from reference TRBV7-9 and TRBJ2-2): DTGVSQNPRHKITKRGQNVTFRCDPISEHNRLYWYRQTLGQGPEFLTYFQNEAQLEKSRLLSDRFSAERPKGSFSTLEIQRTEQGDSAMYLCASSPRGTGGTGELFFGEGSRLTVL.

This chain uses TRBV7-3 with TRBJ1-2; D uncertain. The CDR3 spans 18 residues. V was clipped by 0 bases and J by 3 bases, with 20 bases between them. CDR1 and CDR2 (germline): SGHTA, FQGTGA. CDR3: CASSLTATRTHNDYGYTF. For the CDR3, the DNA is TGTGCCAGCAGCTTAACAGCGACACGGACTCACAATGACTATGGCTACACCTTC.

V and J are TRBV11-3 and TRBJ1-1, with a possible D match to TRBD1 (5 bases). The ends were cut back, 6 bases at V and 1 base at J, with 12 bases in the middle. CDR3 length: 14 amino acids. CDR1 and CDR2 from the germline V gene are SGHNT and YENEEA. The CDR3 protein is CASSAPGANTEAFF. The CDR3, as DNA: TGTGCCAGCAGTGCCCCCGGGGCGAACACTGAAGCTTTCTTT.